These 6 T cell receptor beta chains were sequenced from one sample in a study of spatial heterogeneity in lung cancer. Time point indicated: blood at routine non-recurrence follow-up after resection. TCRdb itself ran the 5' RACE reads through MiXCR, one entry per CDR3 protein. The table has 42,000 or so distinct CDR3 sequences, about 10% seen once. Material: PBMCs, obtained at follow-up. The receptor source for this set is a female donor with early-stage non-small cell lung cancer.

The V and J genes are TRBV20-1 and TRBJ1-1; the D is unclear. Germline-derived CDR1 and CDR2 are DFQATT and SNEGSKA (reference sequence). V was cut by 1 base and J by 0 bases, with 9 bases left in between. The length of the CDR3 is 14 residues. CDR3 sequence reads: CSARVRHLNTEAFF. Here the CDR3 DNA reads TGCAGTGCTAGAGTCCGGCACCTGAACACTGAAGCTTTCTTT.

There are a few counts of this clonotype. This chain links TRBV25-1 with TRBJ1-3; no firm D call. Trimming stripped 6 bases from V and 9 bases from J, with 9 bases between. CDR3 size: 11 residues. Germline V gene lookup returns CDR1 MGHDK and CDR2 SYGVNS. CDR3 nucleotide sequence: TGTGCCAGCAGCCCGGGGTCCACCATATATTTT. Translated: CASSPGSTIYF.

Ten or more counts support this clonotype. This chain uses TRBV7-9 with TRBJ2-2, with D maybe TRBD2 (6 bases). V was pared by 5 bases and J by 4 bases, with 11 bases between. CDR1 SEHNR and CDR2 FQNEAQ come from the germline V gene (reference sequence). The CDR3 covers 14 residues. The CDR3 is CASSPTGVTGELFF. CDR3 DNA sequence: TGTGCCAGCAGCCCCACGGGGGTCACCGGGGAGCTGTTTTTT.

In this sample, this clonotype turned up a few times. The chain links TRBV28 to TRBJ1-4; D not resolved. The CDR3 runs 15 residues. V lost 6 bases to trimming and J lost 2 bases, with 13 bases between them. The germline CDR1 and CDR2 sequences are MDHEN and SYDVKM. The CDR3 bases are TGTGCCAGCAGCCCAATAAGACCGACTAATGAAAAACTGTTTTTT. Translation gives CASSPIRPTNEKLFF.

V gene TRBV7-8 combines with J gene TRBJ2-5; tentatively, D is TRBD1 (5 bases). This CDR3 spans 13 amino acids. V was shortened by 4 bases and J by 2 bases, with 8 bases between the two germline ends. Germline V CDR1 and CDR2: SGHVS, FQNEAQ. CDR3 sequence (DNA): TGTGCCAGCAGCTCAGACAGTCAAGAGACCCAGTACTTC. This encodes CASSSDSQETQYF.

At least ten counts were recorded for this clonotype. The CDR3 is CASSPPLANTEAFF. The CDR3 coding sequence is TGTGCCAGCAGCCCGCCACTGGCGAACACTGAAGCTTTCTTT. V gene TRBV28 combines with J gene TRBJ1-1; D is ambiguous. Germline CDR1 and CDR2: MDHEN and SYDVKM. This CDR3 is built from 14 residues. The V end was cut by 6 bases, the J end by 1 base, with 12 bases between.